The T cell receptor (beta chain) under discussion was sequenced for a study of human T cells and chemical hapten exposure. The overall study: Cases of alopecia areata, totalis or universalis occurred in a predominantly female patient group.

This clonotype came up many times. Time point in this sample: pre-sensitization, week 0. Treatment: therapeutic diphenylcyclopropenone sensitization with weekly scalp DPC. The study enrolled 18 to 70-year-old alopecia patients suitable for DPC. CDR1 is GTSNPN, CDR2 SVGIG, per germline (reference sequence). The germline V and J ends were trimmed by 1 base and 7 bases, with 5 bases remaining between them. The CDR3 has 11 amino acids. As the library was built, unique molecular identifiers were attached to individual cDNA molecules. TCRdb ran MiXCR on the RACE reads and lists one entry per CDR3 protein. Of approximately 400,000 distinct CDR3 sequences listed, roughly 5.3% are singletons.

Material: whole blood, obtained in connection with sensitization to the hapten diphenylcyclopropenone (DPC). The rearrangement links TRBV30 to TRBJ2-1; D unresolved. The source of this sequence is a woman aged 45-65 years with alopecia areata. Some clones in this sample may be carry-over from other donors' samples. The CDR3 sequence: CAWSARNEQFF. The CDR3 region has the DNA TGTGCCTGGAGTGCCAGAAATGAGCAGTTCTTC. The entire variable domain, with the rest obtained from reference TRBV30 and TRBJ2-1, is as follows: SQTIHQWPATLVQPVGSPLSLECTVEGTSNPNLYWYRQAAGRGLQLLFYSVGIGQISSEVPQNLSASRPQDRQFILSSKKLLLSDSGFYLCAWSARNEQFFGPGTRLTVL.